This is a list of T cell receptor beta chains from one sample in a study of blood T cell repertoires in COVID-19. Using immunoSEQ multiplex PCR, the repertoire was profiled, and TCRdb retains in-frame clones only, with some absent. The sample contains 95,000 to 150,000 clones, about 81% of which appear only once. Input material: peripheral blood. These TCRs come from a woman aged 45-60 years with acute or convalescent COVID-19. Both conserved end residues are part of each CDR3. Fields, in order: CDR3 DNA, CDR3 protein, J gene, D gene, V gene, clone size. The D gene is left open where the match is weak. Size is stated for part of the rows, as once, few or many counts, or as a class when the clone is expanded.

DNA: TGTGCCAGCAAAAGAGGCGGACTAAACACTGAAGCTTTCTTT
CDR3: CASKRGGLNTEAFF
J: TRBJ1-1
D: NA
V: TRBV13
size: NA

DNA: TGTGCCAGCCGCGAGGAGATTGAAGCTTTCTTT
CDR3: CASREEIEAFF
J: TRBJ1-1
D: NA
V: TRBV11-2
size: NA

DNA: TGTGCCTGGAGTGAAACAGGGGGTTCGAGCAATCAGCCCCAGCATTTT
CDR3: CAWSETGGSSNQPQHF
J: TRBJ1-5
D: TRBD1
V: TRBV30
size: NA

DNA: TGCGCCAGCAGCCTGGGGAGGTCCGGCAATGAGCAGTTCTTC
CDR3: CASSLGRSGNEQFF
J: TRBJ2-1
D: NA
V: TRBV5-1
size: NA

DNA: TGCGCCAGCAGCCAGAGCCTGACAGGGGGACAGGGCGAGCAGTACTTC
CDR3: CASSQSLTGGQGEQYF
J: TRBJ2-7
D: TRBD1
V: TRBV4-1
size: NA

DNA: TGTGCCAGCTCCTCCGGGACAGGGAACTATGGCTACACCTTC
CDR3: CASSSGTGNYGYTF
J: TRBJ1-2
D: TRBD1
V: TRBV18
size: NA

DNA: TGCAGCGTTTTTAGCGGGGCCTCCTACAATGAGCAGTTCTTC
CDR3: CSVFSGASYNEQFF
J: TRBJ2-1
D: TRBD2
V: TRBV29-1
size: NA

DNA: TGTGCCAGCAGCCAAGACAGGTTTGCAACTAATGAAAAACTGTTTTTT
CDR3: CASSQDRFATNEKLFF
J: TRBJ1-4
D: NA
V: TRBV4-2
size: NA

DNA: TGCGCCAGCAGTTCGGGACAGGACACAGATACGCAGTATTTT
CDR3: CASSSGQDTDTQYF
J: TRBJ2-3
D: TRBD1
V: TRBV10-1
size: NA

DNA: TGTGCCAGTGAGCGAGGGGGCTCCTACGAGCAGTACTTC
CDR3: CASERGGSYEQYF
J: TRBJ2-7
D: NA
V: TRBV3-1/TRBV3-2
size: NA

DNA: TGTGCCAGCAGCTTGGGAGACTCTGGAAACACCATATATTTT
CDR3: CASSLGDSGNTIYF
J: TRBJ1-3
D: NA
V: TRBV7-8
size: NA

DNA: TGTGCCAGCGGCCTGACAGGGGGCTGGCAGTTCTTC
CDR3: CASGLTGGWQFF
J: TRBJ2-1
D: TRBD1
V: TRBV27
size: NA

DNA: TGTGCCAGCCAAGGACAGGGGATCTCCCTCCACTTT
CDR3: CASQGQGISLHF
J: TRBJ1-6
D: TRBD1
V: TRBV5-4
size: NA

DNA: TGCGCCAGCACCCCTGGACAGGGTAGTGGCTACACCTTC
CDR3: CASTPGQGSGYTF
J: TRBJ1-2
D: TRBD1
V: TRBV10-2
size: NA

DNA: TGTGCCAGCAAGGGAGCGGCCGAGACCCAGTACTTC
CDR3: CASKGAAETQYF
J: TRBJ2-5
D: NA
V: TRBV27
size: NA

DNA: TGTGCCAGCAGTCAGGACGGGAAAATGAATTCACCCCTCCACTTT
CDR3: CASSQDGKMNSPLHF
J: TRBJ1-6
D: NA
V: TRBV25-1
size: NA

DNA: TGTGCCAGCTCCCTAGCGGGAGAAGATCGAGATACGCAGTATTTT
CDR3: CASSLAGEDRDTQYF
J: TRBJ2-3
D: TRBD2
V: TRBV18
size: NA

DNA: TGCGCCAGCAGCCCCATCGTGGGGGGGGCCGAAAAACTGTTTTTT
CDR3: CASSPIVGGAEKLFF
J: TRBJ1-4
D: NA
V: TRBV5-1
size: NA

DNA: TGTGCCAGCAGTACCAGGGGGCGCGGCAATCAGCCCCAGCATTTT
CDR3: CASSTRGRGNQPQHF
J: TRBJ1-5
D: TRBD1
V: TRBV6-5
size: NA

DNA: TGCGCCAGCAGCGACCCGGGCAGGGGTGGTAATACCGGGGAGCTGTTTTTT
CDR3: CASSDPGRGGNTGELFF
J: TRBJ2-2
D: NA
V: TRBV5-1
size: NA

DNA: TGTGCCAGCTCACCATTCGCTCTTGGGACAACTAGCACAGATACGCAGTATTTT
CDR3: CASSPFALGTTSTDTQYF
J: TRBJ2-3
D: NA
V: TRBV18
size: NA

DNA: TGTGCCAGCAGCTTAGGGCCAGGGGGGTGGAATGAGCAGTTCTTC
CDR3: CASSLGPGGWNEQFF
J: TRBJ2-1
D: NA
V: TRBV7-3
size: few

DNA: TGCAGCGGGGAACAGGGGGCGCGCACTGAAGCTTTCTTT
CDR3: CSGEQGARTEAFF
J: TRBJ1-1
D: TRBD1
V: TRBV29-1
size: NA

DNA: TGTGCCAGCAGCTCTCGAGGGGGCGACACCGGGGAGCTGTTTTTT
CDR3: CASSSRGGDTGELFF
J: TRBJ2-2
D: TRBD1
V: TRBV7-6
size: NA

DNA: TGTGCCACCAGCAGAGCCAGGGCTGAAAAACTGTTTTTT
CDR3: CATSRARAEKLFF
J: TRBJ1-4
D: NA
V: TRBV15
size: NA

DNA: TGTGCCAGCAGTTTCCGGGACAGGGGTGGGGCTTTCTTT
CDR3: CASSFRDRGGAFF
J: TRBJ1-1
D: TRBD1
V: TRBV28
size: NA

DNA: TGTGCCAGCTCAGTTTTAGGGGTCTGGACGAGCTACAATGAGCAGTTCTTC
CDR3: CASSVLGVWTSYNEQFF
J: TRBJ2-1
D: NA
V: TRBV18
size: once

DNA: TGTGCCAGCAGCCCGGGACAGGGCACCTTCAATCAGCCCCAGCATTTT
CDR3: CASSPGQGTFNQPQHF
J: TRBJ1-5
D: TRBD1
V: TRBV11-2
size: NA

DNA: TGCGCCAGCAGCTTACAGGGGGGTGACACTGAAGCTTTCTTT
CDR3: CASSLQGGDTEAFF
J: TRBJ1-1
D: TRBD1
V: TRBV5-1
size: NA